This entry is about one T cell receptor (beta chain). The V end lost 4 bases, the J end lost 9 bases, and 19 bases lay between the germline ends. CDR1 is MRHNA, CDR2 SNTAGT, per germline. The CDR3 spans 15 residues. In the PCR, 60 Vbeta and 13 Jbeta primers were used. Using immunoSEQ multiplex PCR, the repertoire was profiled, and TCRdb retains in-frame clones only, with some absent. This sample yields about 120,000 clones, of which about 72% are seen a single time; 4.5% to 5% belongs to the top ten. This entry belongs to a study of cytomegalovirus exposure and HLA in healthy donors. The source is a man between 50 and 59 years old in good health and CMV-seropositive. The V and J genes are TRBV6-4 and TRBJ2-4; tentatively, D is TRBD1 (6 bases). The source material was PBMCs. Here the CDR3 reads CASSVGAERLGIQYF. The CDR3 coding sequence is TGTGCCAGCAGTGTGGGGGCGGAAAGGCTTGGCATTCAGTACTTC.